What follows are 29 T cell receptor beta chains derived from one specimen sequenced in a study of blood T cells in healthy people across ages. Next came a second PCR, run for about 6 to 11 cycles, which used a sample-barcoded 5' primer along with a J-beta primer mix. Each CDR3 protein gets one entry after TCRdb re-called the 5' RACE reads with MiXCR. Here the sample spans about 640,000 distinct CDR3 sequences, approximately 59% being singletons. Input material: blood. All receptors derive from a man between 60 and 75 years old in good health.

The table lists this clonotype with many counts. The rearrangement uses TRBV3-1 and TRBJ1-5; D is ambiguous. CDR1 LGHDT and CDR2 YNNKEL come from the germline V gene (reference sequence). V was cut by 3 bases and J by 4 bases, with 7 bases left in between. This CDR3 is 13 amino acids long. For the CDR3, the DNA is TGTGCCAGCAGCCAGTCGCAGAATCAGCCCCAGCATTTT. It translates to CASSQSQNQPQHF.

V and J are TRBV3-1 and TRBJ2-5, with 10 bases that match TRBD1. The V gene end was trimmed by 2 bases and the J gene end by 2 bases; junction bases not matched to a gene: 23. The CDR3 spans 22 residues. Germline assignment: CDR1 LGHDT and CDR2 YNNKEL (reference sequence). CDR3 DNA sequence: TGTGCCAGCAGCCAATTCGTGATTGAAGGCCCCGGGACAGGGGACTTACAAGAGACCCAGTACTTC. Translated: CASSQFVIEGPGTGDLQETQYF.

Comments on this clonotype: Sequence at one end of the junction differs from germline and may be a read error. The V gene is TRBV5-5, the J gene TRBJ2-4, with D perhaps TRBD1 or TRBD2 (5 bases each). Germline assignment: CDR1 SGHKS and CDR2 YYEKEE (reference sequence). The CDR3 is 16 amino acids. CDR3 in DNA: TGTCCCCAGGGAGTGGACCACCATTGGTTCAGAGGCATTCGGTACTTC. Amino acid sequence: CPQGVDHHWFRGIRYF.

V is TRBV27 and J is TRBJ2-3; 7 bases match TRBD2. This CDR3 has 16 amino acids. Germline CDR1 reads MNHEY; CDR2 reads SMNVEV (reference sequence). V was pared by 6 bases and J by 1 base, with 10 bases of the junction left unmatched. The CDR3 DNA follows: TGTGCCAGCAGCACCAACGGGGGGACTCGCACAGATACGCAGTATTTT. This translates into CASSTNGGTRTDTQYF.

The chain links TRBV5-1 to TRBJ1-1; D may be TRBD1 (5 bases). CDR1 is SGHRS and CDR2 is YFSETQ in the germline V gene. Between the trimmed V and J ends, which lost 1 base and 7 bases, there was a span of 23 bases. CDR3 length: 17 amino acids. CDR3 amino acids: CASSLSGVTRGANEAFF. The DNA for the CDR3 is TGCGCCAGCAGCTTGTCCGGGGTGACTCGAGGGGCCAATGAAGCTTTCTTT. The entire variable domain, with the rest obtained from reference TRBV5-1 and TRBJ1-1, is as follows: KAGVTQTPRYLIKTRGQQVTLSCSPISGHRSVSWYQQTPGQGLQFLFEYFSETQRNKGNFPGRFSGRQFSNSRSEMNVSTLELGDSALYLCASSLSGVTRGANEAFFGQGTRLTVV.

The genes are TRBV10-3 and TRBJ2-5, with 9 positions matching TRBD1. Losses at the gene ends were 10 bases for V and 5 bases for J; bases not matched to a gene: 8. The germline V gene encodes CDR1 ENHRY and CDR2 SYGVKD. The CDR3 runs 13 residues. The CDR3 DNA sequence: TGTGCCACCCAAACAGGGGGCGGGGAGACCCAGTACTTC. It translates to CATQTGGGETQYF.

A remark on this clonotype: The junction does not match germline at one end; this may be a read error. This chain connects TRBV20-1 to TRBJ1-3; 7 bases are shared with TRBD1. The germline V gene has CDR1 DFQATT and CDR2 SNEGSKA (reference sequence). This CDR3 contains 15 residues. In DNA, the CDR3 is TGCAGTGCTAGAGAAAGGGGGCTGAGAGGAAGCACCATATATTTT. Translation gives CSARERGLRGSTIYF.

The chain couples TRBV14 to TRBJ2-3; D is possibly TRBD2 (5 bases). From germline, CDR1 is SGHDN and CDR2 FVKESK. Trimming pared 5 bases from V and 8 bases from J, leaving 17 bases between. The CDR3 is 14 residues long. CDR3: CASSSILYSGTQYF. The DNA for the CDR3 is TGTGCCAGCAGCTCGATCCTCTACAGCGGTACGCAGTATTTT. Together with reference TRBV14 and TRBJ2-3, the CDR3 gives the full variable domain: EAGVTQFPSHSVIEKGQTVTLRCDPISGHDNLYWYRRVMGKEIKFLLHFVKESKQDESGMPNNRFLAERTGGTYSTLKVQPAELEDSGVYFCASSSILYSGTQYFGPGTRLTVL.

The rearrangement joins TRBV10-2 to TRBJ2-7; D is unresolved. The V and J ends lost 3 bases and 1 base respectively, with 7 bases between them. This CDR3 is 13 amino acids long. Germline CDR1 is WSHSY and CDR2 is SAAADI. The CDR3 spells CASSDPRSYEQYF. DNA for the CDR3: TGCGCCAGCAGTGACCCGCGATCCTACGAGCAGTACTTC.

This clonotype was found a few times. The chain is built from TRBV3-1 and TRBJ2-1; D not resolved. With 5 bases removed from V and 0 bases from J, the gap between germline ends came to 11 bases. CDR3 length equals 15 residues. The germline V gene has CDR1 LGHDT and CDR2 YNNKEL (reference sequence). In nucleotides, the CDR3 is TGTGCCAGCAGCATAAGCTACCTCTCCTACAATGAGCAGTTCTTC. Translation gives CASSISYLSYNEQFF.

This clonotype was seen a handful of times. The genes are TRBV7-8 and TRBJ2-6, with D hard to call. Germline lookup yields CDR1 SGHVS and CDR2 FQNEAQ. This CDR3 contains 15 residues. Trimming pared 7 bases from V and 0 bases from J, leaving 10 bases between. The CDR3 loop is CASTDWSSGANVLTF. The CDR3 bases are TGTGCCAGCACCGATTGGTCCTCTGGGGCCAACGTCCTGACTTTC.

This chain joins TRBV28 and TRBJ1-5; unclear D gene. V was shortened by 7 bases and J by 5 bases, with 12 bases between the two germline ends. The length of the CDR3 is 13 residues. CDR1 MDHEN and CDR2 SYDVKM come from the germline V gene. The CDR3 DNA sequence: TGTGCCAGCACCTCAGACGGTTATCAGCCCCAGCATTTT. Amino acids: CASTSDGYQPQHF. Variable domain in full (rest from reference TRBV28 and TRBJ1-5): DVKVTQSSRYLVKRTGEKVFLECVQDMDHENMFWYRQDPGLGLRLIYFSYDVKMKEKGDIPEGYSVSREKKERFSLILESASTNQTSMYLCASTSDGYQPQHFGDGTRLSIL.

The chain carries TRBV12-3 or TRBV12-4 and TRBJ2-3, with 7 bases that match TRBD1. This CDR3 is 13 amino acids long. With V trimmed by 6 bases and J by 6 bases, 6 bases remained unmatched. CDR3 DNA sequence: TGTGCCAGCAGGCCAACAGGGGTTGATACGCAGTATTTT. Translated: CASRPTGVDTQYF.

This rearrangement joins TRBV6-5 to TRBJ1-2; D not resolved. With 0 bases removed from V and 0 bases from J, the gap between germline ends came to 11 bases. The germline CDR1 and CDR2 sequences are MNHEY and SVGAGI. This CDR3 contains 16 residues. CDR3 sequence: CASSYSIGWSNYGYTF. The CDR3 region has the DNA TGTGCCAGCAGTTACTCGATCGGGTGGTCTAACTATGGCTACACCTTC.

The V call is TRBV12-3 or TRBV12-4, the J call TRBJ2-5; 10 positions match TRBD2. The junction had 8 bases not matched to a gene; V was cut back by 2 bases and J by 2 bases. The CDR3 has 17 residues. CDR3 in DNA: TGTGCCAGCAGTTTATGGTCTAGCGGGGGTATACAAGAGACCCAGTACTTC. It codes for CASSLWSSGGIQETQYF.

As regards this clonotype: With a much larger clone just one base away, this may be a read error. The J gene is TRBJ2-5, the V gene TRBV6-2 or TRBV6-3; D not certain. The CDR3 is 12 residues long. V lost 7 bases and J lost 0, with 6 bases in between. From germline, CDR1 is MNHEY and CDR2 SVGEGT. CDR3 region: CASNQYQETQYF. CDR3 DNA: TGTGCCAGCAACCAGTACCAAGAGACCCAGTACTTC.

This rearrangement joins TRBV11-2 to TRBJ2-3; 14 bases agree with TRBD2. From germline, CDR1 is SGHAT and CDR2 FQNNGV. The CDR3 loop spans 16 amino acids. After removal of 2 bases from V and 5 bases from J, the junction contained 3 bases not matched to a gene. CDR3 protein: CASSLQGLAGEDTQYF. Written as DNA, the CDR3 is TGTGCCAGCAGCTTACAGGGACTAGCGGGAGAAGATACGCAGTATTTT.

This chain links TRBV29-1 with TRBJ1-1, with D hard to call. V was cut by 0 bases and J by 1 base, with 6 bases left in between. The CDR3 has 13 residues. Per the germline V gene, CDR1 is SQVTM and CDR2 is ANQGSEA. The CDR3 is CSVEESSNTEAFF. The CDR3 coding sequence is TGCAGCGTTGAAGAGAGTTCGAACACTGAAGCTTTCTTT.

This clonotype has a single count. The rearrangement uses TRBV24-1 and TRBJ2-1; 13 bases line up with TRBD2. CDR3 size: 16 residues. Germline CDR1 and CDR2: KGHDR and SFDVKD. V gave up 4 bases and J gave up 7 bases; unmatched junction bases: 6. The CDR3 loop is CATSDPGLAGSNEQFF. The DNA for the CDR3 is TGTGCCACCAGTGACCCGGGACTAGCGGGGTCGAATGAGCAGTTCTTC.

The chain combines TRBV20-1 with TRBJ1-1; no clear D. The CDR3 is 15 residues long. Germline CDR1 is DFQATT and CDR2 is SNEGSKA (reference sequence). V lost 3 bases and J 2 bases, leaving 16 bases between the germline ends. CDR3 sequence reads: CSARGRVMGNTEAFF. DNA of the CDR3: TGCAGTGCTAGGGGCCGGGTCATGGGAAACACTGAAGCTTTCTTT.

The chain combines TRBV7-2 with TRBJ2-4; D unclear. V was pared by 5 bases and J by 1 base, with 18 bases between. Germline assignment: CDR1 SGHTA and CDR2 FQGNSA. The CDR3 runs to 17 residues. The CDR3 region is CASSPPQTGGAKNIQYF. In nucleotides, the CDR3 is TGTGCCAGCAGCCCTCCCCAGACGGGCGGTGCCAAAAACATTCAGTACTTC.

The V call is TRBV7-2, the J call TRBJ2-4, with TRBD1 matching over 9 bases. The tail of the sequence fits TRBJ2-7 better, so the J call may be wrong. Germline V gene data show CDR1 as SGHTA and CDR2 as FQGNSA. The CDR3 is 14 amino acids. Here the CDR3 DNA reads TGTGCCAGCAGCCGGGACAGGGCCCCCTACGAGCAGTACTTC. It specifies CASSRDRAPYEQYF.

In the case of this clonotype: One junction end disagrees with the germline gene, perhaps due to a read error. The genes are TRBV6-1 and TRBJ2-7; D not resolved. Germline V gives CDR1 MNHNS, CDR2 SASEGT. This CDR3 contains 14 residues. The CDR3 here is CASRGPKYPYKQYF. CDR3 DNA sequence: TGTGCCAGCAGGGGCCCTAAATACCCCTACAAGCAGTACTTC.

V and J are TRBV9 and TRBJ1-1; D not resolved. Deletions cut 5 bases from V and 5 bases from J, with 10 bases between. CDR3 length: 12 amino acids. The V gene's germline CDR1 is SGDLS and CDR2 YYNGEE. The CDR3 DNA is TGTGCCAGCAGTGCTGTGGGTACTGAAGCTTTCTTT. It encodes CASSAVGTEAFF.

This clonotype was observed at least ten times. The rearrangement joins TRBV7-2 to TRBJ2-7, with 14 bases matching TRBD2. This CDR3 spans 14 amino acids. V dropped 5 bases and J dropped 3; count of bases not matched to a gene: 0. The germline CDR1 and CDR2 sequences are SGHTA and FQGNSA. DNA of the CDR3: TGTGCCAGCAGCGGGACTAGCGGGGGCTACGAGCAGTACTTC. Encoded protein: CASSGTSGGYEQYF.

V gene TRBV7-2 combines with J gene TRBJ2-6, with D possibly TRBD2 on 7 matching bases. Germline V gene data show CDR1 as SGHTA and CDR2 as FQGNSA. The CDR3 is 15 amino acids. V shed 1 base and J shed 9 bases, with 13 bases lying between them. CDR3 amino acids: CASSLVRGAVNVLTF. The CDR3 DNA follows: TGTGCCAGCAGCTTAGTTCGGGGGGCGGTCAACGTCCTGACTTTC.

In its sample, this clonotype was seen many times. This chain connects TRBV7-9 to TRBJ1-1, with a possible D match to TRBD1 (5 bases). V dropped 5 bases and J dropped 0 bases, with 19 bases sitting between them. The CDR3 loop spans 17 amino acids. CDR1 and CDR2 (germline): SEHNR, FQNEAQ (reference sequence). The CDR3 sequence is CASSPSPRGLMNTEAFF. In DNA form, the CDR3 reads TGTGCCAGCAGCCCAAGCCCAAGGGGCCTCATGAACACTGAAGCTTTCTTT.

This chain joins TRBV7-2 and TRBJ2-1; 10 nucleotides match TRBD2. The CDR3 sequence is 15 residues long. Trimming cost V 5 bases and J 10 bases; bases outside gene matches: 11. The V gene's germline CDR1 is SGHTA and CDR2 FQGNSA. For the CDR3, the DNA is TGTGCCAGCAGCCTGGCGGGACTAGCGACTCCCGAGCAGTTCTTC. Its protein is CASSLAGLATPEQFF.

This clonotype occurred a few times. The chain combines TRBV29-1 with TRBJ2-7; D call uncertain. Germline V gene lookup returns CDR1 SQVTM and CDR2 ANQGSEA. The CDR3 has 11 amino acids. The germline V and J ends were trimmed by 8 bases and 2 bases, with 10 bases remaining between them. The CDR3: CSCVEAYEQYF. The CDR3 DNA reads TGCAGCTGCGTAGAAGCCTACGAGCAGTACTTC.